This TCR beta chain was recorded in a study of T cells in Graves' hyperthyroidism and ophthalmopathy. The V and J ends lost 4 bases and 2 bases, in that order; junction bases with no gene match: 5. Germline CDR1 SGHTA, CDR2 FQGTGA. The CDR3 runs to 16 residues. TCR beta CDR3 sequences were amplified from RNA transcripts. The HTBI primer set served for first-round RT-PCR of the TCR CDR3. Each CDR3 protein gets one entry after TCRdb re-called the multiplex PCR reads with MiXCR. The table has hundreds of thousands of distinct CDR3 sequences, approximately 15% seen once. The chain combines TRBV7-3 with TRBJ2-3; TRBD1 matches at 11 bases. Sequenced input: blood. This receptor was obtained from a woman aged 18-35 years with Graves' hyperthyroidism. CDR3 sequence: CASSSGDRGATDTQYF. In DNA form, the CDR3 reads TGTGCCAGCAGCTCCGGGGACAGGGGGGCCACAGATACGCAGTATTTT.